This entry features one T cell receptor beta chain sequence. The source of the sample is a study of regulatory T cells in long-lasting Graves disease. CDR1 and CDR2 (germline): DFQATT, SNEGSKA (reference sequence). There are 15 residues in the CDR3. J lost 5 bases, V lost 3 bases, and 10 bases had no gene match. Indicated time point: persistent/refractory GD, antithyroid drugs over 5 years with positive TRAb. Construction of the TCR library relied on RNA isolated from PBMCs. Diagnoses of Graves' disease were made by American Thyroid Association guidelines. The authors built TCR beta libraries using iRepertoire HTBI primers and Arm-PCR of CDR3 regions. MiXCR was run by TCRdb on the multiplex PCR reads, yielding one entry per CDR3 protein. The sample lists approximately 400,000 distinct CDR3 sequences; less than 25% were seen once.

This chain uses TRBV20-1 with TRBJ2-7, with 10 nucleotides matching TRBD2. Specimen: peripheral blood mononuclear cells (PBMCs), collected when the disease was refractory, from a patient treated with antithyroid drugs. This clonotype was obtained from a female donor with Graves disease. CDR3 region: CSARNASGSRNEQYF. CDR3 nucleotides: TGCAGTGCTAGGAATGCTAGCGGGAGTCGTAACGAGCAGTACTTC.